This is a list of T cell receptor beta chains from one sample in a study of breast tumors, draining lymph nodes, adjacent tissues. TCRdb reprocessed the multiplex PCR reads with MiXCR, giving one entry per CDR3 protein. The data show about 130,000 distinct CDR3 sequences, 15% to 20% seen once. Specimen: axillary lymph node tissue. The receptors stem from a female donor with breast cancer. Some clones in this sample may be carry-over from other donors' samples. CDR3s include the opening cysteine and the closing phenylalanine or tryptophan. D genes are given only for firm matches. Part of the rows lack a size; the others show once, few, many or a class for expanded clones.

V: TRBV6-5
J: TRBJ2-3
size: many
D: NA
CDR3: CASSRTSTDTQYF
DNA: TGTGCCAGCAGTCGGACTAGCACAGATACGCAGTATTTT

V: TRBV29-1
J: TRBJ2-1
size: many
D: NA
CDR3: CSVEYFSYNEQFF
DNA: TGCAGCGTTGAATACTTCTCCTACAATGAGCAGTTCTTC

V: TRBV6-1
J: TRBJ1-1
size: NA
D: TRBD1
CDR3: CALVVRTGDTEAFF
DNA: TGTGCCCTCGTAGTGCGGACAGGGGACACTGAAGCTTTCTTT

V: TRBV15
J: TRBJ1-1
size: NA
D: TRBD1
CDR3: CATSRDRAVAEAFF
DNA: TGTGCCACCAGCAGGGACAGGGCGGTGGCTGAAGCTTTCTTT

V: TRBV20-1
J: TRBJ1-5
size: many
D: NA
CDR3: CSARVLTGPPYQPQHF
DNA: TGCAGTGCTAGAGTGCTCACAGGCCCTCCTTATCAGCCCCAGCATTTT

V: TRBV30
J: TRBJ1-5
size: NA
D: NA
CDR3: CAWSGDSNQPQHF
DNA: TGTGCCTGGAGTGGAGATAGCAATCAGCCCCAGCATTTT

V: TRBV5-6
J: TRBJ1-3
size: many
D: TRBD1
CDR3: CASSPTAGTASGNTIYF
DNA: TGTGCCAGCAGCCCCACCGCGGGGACAGCCTCTGGAAACACCATATATTTT

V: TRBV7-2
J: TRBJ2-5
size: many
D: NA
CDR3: CASSSNQETQYF
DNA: TGTGCCAGCAGCTCAAACCAAGAGACCCAGTACTTC

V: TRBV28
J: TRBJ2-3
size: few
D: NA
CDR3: CASMVGGPIGTDTQYF
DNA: TGTGCCAGCATGGTCGGAGGGCCGATAGGCACAGATACGCAGTATTTT

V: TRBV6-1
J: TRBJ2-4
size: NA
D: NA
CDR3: CASSEVGTGIQYF
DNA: TGTGCCAGCAGTGAAGTAGGGACCGGCATTCAGTACTTC

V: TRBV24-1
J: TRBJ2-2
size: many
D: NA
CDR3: CATSDISGAPNTGELFF
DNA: TGTGCCACCAGTGATATCTCCGGGGCCCCGAACACCGGGGAGCTGTTTTTT

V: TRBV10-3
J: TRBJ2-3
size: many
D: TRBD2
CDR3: CAISTSGGDTDTQYF
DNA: TGTGCCATCAGCACTAGCGGGGGGGATACAGATACGCAGTATTTT

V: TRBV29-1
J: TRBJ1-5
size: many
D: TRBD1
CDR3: CSVRSRGDQPQHF
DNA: TGCAGCGTGCGATCCAGGGGGGATCAGCCCCAGCATTTT

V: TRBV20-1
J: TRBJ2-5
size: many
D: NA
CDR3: CSARLAGSIETQYF
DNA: TGCAGTGCTAGACTGGCAGGGAGCATCGAGACCCAGTACTTC

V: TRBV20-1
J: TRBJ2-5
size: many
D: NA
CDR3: CSARAGRETQYF
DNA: TGCAGTGCTAGAGCGGGTCGAGAGACCCAGTACTTC

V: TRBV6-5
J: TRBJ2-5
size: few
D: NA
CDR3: CASSDTDQRGQYF
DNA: TGTGCCAGCAGCGACACGGATCAACGTGGTCAGTACTTC

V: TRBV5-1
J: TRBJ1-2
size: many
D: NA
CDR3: CASSSQKQGNYGYTF
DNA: TGCGCCAGCAGCTCACAAAAACAGGGAAACTATGGCTACACCTTC

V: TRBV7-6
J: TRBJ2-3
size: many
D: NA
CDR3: CASSLAQADTQYF
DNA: TGTGCCAGCAGCTTAGCGCAAGCAGATACGCAGTATTTT

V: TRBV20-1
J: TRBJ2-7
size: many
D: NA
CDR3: CSAIPGLYSYEQYF
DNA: TGCAGTGCTATACCGGGACTTTACTCCTACGAGCAGTACTTC

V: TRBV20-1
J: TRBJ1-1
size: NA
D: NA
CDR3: CSARSDGELNTEAFF
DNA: TGCAGTGCTAGATCGGACGGAGAACTGAACACTGAAGCTTTCTTT

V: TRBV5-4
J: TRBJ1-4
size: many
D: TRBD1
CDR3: CASSLGPRGGLNEKLFF
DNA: TGTGCCAGCAGCTTAGGCCCCCGAGGGGGCCTTAATGAAAAACTGTTTTTT

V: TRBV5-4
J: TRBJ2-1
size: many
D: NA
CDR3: CASKKGGEGYNEQFF
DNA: TGTGCCAGTAAAAAGGGGGGCGAAGGCTACAATGAGCAGTTCTTC

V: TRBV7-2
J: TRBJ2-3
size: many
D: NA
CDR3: CASSMRRGGTDTQYF
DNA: TGTGCCAGCAGCATGAGGCGGGGCGGCACAGATACGCAGTATTTT

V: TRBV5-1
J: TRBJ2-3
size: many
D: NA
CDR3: CASSAGTSTDTQYF
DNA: TGTGCCAGTAGTGCGGGGACTAGCACAGATACGCAGTATTTT

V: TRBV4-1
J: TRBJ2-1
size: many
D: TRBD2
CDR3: CASSQEVTSFNEQFF
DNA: TGCGCCAGCAGCCAAGAGGTGACTAGCTTCAATGAGCAGTTCTTC

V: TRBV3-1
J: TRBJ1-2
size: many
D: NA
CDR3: CASSVTGPGGYTF
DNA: TGTGCCAGCAGCGTGACAGGCCCAGGTGGCTACACCTTC

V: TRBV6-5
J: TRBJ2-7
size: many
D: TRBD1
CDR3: CASSYTMGQASDEQYF
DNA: TGTGCCAGCAGTTACACAATGGGACAGGCCTCGGACGAGCAGTACTTC

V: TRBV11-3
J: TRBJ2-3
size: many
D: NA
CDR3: CASSSRNTDTQYF
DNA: TGTGCCAGCAGCTCCAGGAACACAGATACGCAGTATTTT

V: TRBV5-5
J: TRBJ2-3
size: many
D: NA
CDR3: CASSQGGAPLNTQYF
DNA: TGTGCCAGCAGCCAAGGAGGAGCGCCACTAAATACGCAGTATTTT

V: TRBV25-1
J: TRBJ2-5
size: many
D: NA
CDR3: CASSEPPGGEETQYF
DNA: TGTGCCAGCAGTGAACCTCCGGGGGGCGAGGAGACCCAGTACTTC

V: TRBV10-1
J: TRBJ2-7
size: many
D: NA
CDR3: CASSERVEQYF
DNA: TGCGCCAGCAGTGAACGGGTCGAGCAGTACTTC

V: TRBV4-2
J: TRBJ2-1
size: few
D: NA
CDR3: CASSQERGPWNYYNEQFF
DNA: TGTGCCAGCAGCCAAGAACGCGGGCCTTGGAACTATTACAATGAGCAGTTCTTC

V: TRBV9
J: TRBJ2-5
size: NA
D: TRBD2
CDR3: CASSPRTSFREAQYF
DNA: TGTGCCAGCAGCCCCCGGACTAGTTTTCGGGAGGCCCAGTACTTC

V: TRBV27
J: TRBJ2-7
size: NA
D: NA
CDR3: CASSLAPPGRGYEQYF
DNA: TGTGCCAGCAGTTTAGCCCCTCCCGGCAGAGGATACGAGCAGTACTTC

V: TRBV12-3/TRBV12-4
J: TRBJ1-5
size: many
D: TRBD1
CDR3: CASSLDRAYSNQPQHF
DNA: TGTGCCAGCAGCCTTGACAGGGCTTATAGCAATCAGCCCCAGCATTTT

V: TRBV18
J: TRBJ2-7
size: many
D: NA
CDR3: CASSPPSTYEQYF
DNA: TGTGCCAGCTCACCACCGTCAACTTACGAGCAGTACTTC

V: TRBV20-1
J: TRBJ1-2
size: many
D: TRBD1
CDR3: CSARDTGDYGYTF
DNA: TGCAGTGCTAGAGATACAGGGGACTATGGCTACACCTTC

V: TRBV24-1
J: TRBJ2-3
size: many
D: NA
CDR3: CATSDFGPDFTDTQYF
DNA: TGTGCCACCAGTGATTTCGGTCCGGATTTCACAGATACGCAGTATTTT

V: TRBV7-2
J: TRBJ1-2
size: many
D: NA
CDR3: CASSPDSMRGYTF
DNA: TGTGCCAGCAGCCCGGACAGCATGAGGGGCTACACCTTC

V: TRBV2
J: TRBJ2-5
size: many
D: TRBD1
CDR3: CASSSSGGEETQYF
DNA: TGTGCCAGCAGCTCCTCAGGGGGCGAAGAGACCCAGTACTTC

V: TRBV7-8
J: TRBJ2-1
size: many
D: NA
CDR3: CASSFSAVRLNEQFF
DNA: TGTGCCAGCAGCTTCTCAGCGGTGAGGCTTAATGAGCAGTTCTTC

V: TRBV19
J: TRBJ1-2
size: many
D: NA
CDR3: CASSMTVLDYGYTF
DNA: TGTGCCAGTAGTATGACCGTGCTTGACTATGGCTACACCTTC

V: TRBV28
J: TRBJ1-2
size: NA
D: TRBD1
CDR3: CASNLPAQGAGGYTF
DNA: TGTGCCAGCAACCTCCCGGCGCAGGGGGCCGGTGGCTACACCTTC

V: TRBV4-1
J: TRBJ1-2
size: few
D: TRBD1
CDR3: CASSQEGGGTGTFFLGYTF
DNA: TGCGCCAGCAGCCAAGAAGGAGGGGGGACAGGGACATTCTTTTTGGGCTACACCTTC

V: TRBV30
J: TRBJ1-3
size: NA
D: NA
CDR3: CAWKQGTGNTIYF
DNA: TGTGCCTGGAAGCAGGGCACTGGAAACACCATATATTTT